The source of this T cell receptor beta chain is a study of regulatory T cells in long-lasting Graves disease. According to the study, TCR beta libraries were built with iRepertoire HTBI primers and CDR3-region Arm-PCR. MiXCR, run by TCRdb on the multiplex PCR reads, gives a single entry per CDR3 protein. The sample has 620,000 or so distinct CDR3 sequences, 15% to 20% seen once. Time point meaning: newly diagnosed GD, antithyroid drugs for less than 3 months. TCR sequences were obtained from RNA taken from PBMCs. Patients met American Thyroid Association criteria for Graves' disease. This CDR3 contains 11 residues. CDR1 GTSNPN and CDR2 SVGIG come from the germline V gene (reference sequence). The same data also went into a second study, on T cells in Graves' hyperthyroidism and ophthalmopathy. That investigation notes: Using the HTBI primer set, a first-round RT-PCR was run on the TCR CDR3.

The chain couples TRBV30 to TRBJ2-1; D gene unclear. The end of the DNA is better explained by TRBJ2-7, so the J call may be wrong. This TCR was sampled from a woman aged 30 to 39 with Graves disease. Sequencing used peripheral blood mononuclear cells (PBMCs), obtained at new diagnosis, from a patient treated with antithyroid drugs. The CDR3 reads CAWSGKYEQYF. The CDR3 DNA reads TGTGCCTGGAGTGGGAAGTACGAGCAGTACTTC.